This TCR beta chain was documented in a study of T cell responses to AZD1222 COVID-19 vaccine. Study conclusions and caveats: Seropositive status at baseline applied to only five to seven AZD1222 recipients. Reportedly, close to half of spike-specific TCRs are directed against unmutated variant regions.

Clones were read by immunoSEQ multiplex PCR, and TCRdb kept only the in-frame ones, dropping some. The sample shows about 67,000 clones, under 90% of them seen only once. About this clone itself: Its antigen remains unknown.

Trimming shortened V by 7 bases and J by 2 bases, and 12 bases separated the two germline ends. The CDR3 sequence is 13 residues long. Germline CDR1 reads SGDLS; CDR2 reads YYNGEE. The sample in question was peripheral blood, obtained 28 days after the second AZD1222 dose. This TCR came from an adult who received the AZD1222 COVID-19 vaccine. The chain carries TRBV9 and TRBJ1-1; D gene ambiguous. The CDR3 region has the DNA TGTGCCAGCGGGCGGGGAATCAACACTGAAGCTTTCTTT. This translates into CASGRGINTEAFF.